This TCR beta chain was documented in a study of neurological immune-mediated disorders. The ends were cut back, 5 bases at V and 5 bases at J, with 15 bases in the middle. Germline CDR1 SNHLY, CDR2 FYNNEI. The CDR3 loop spans 15 amino acids. This clonotype showed up many times. MiXCR, applied by TCRdb to the 5' RACE reads, yields one record per CDR3 protein. Of some 15,000 distinct CDR3 sequences in the sample, more than 6% were seen once. This clonotype was obtained from a middle-aged woman in good health. This chain joins TRBV2 and TRBJ1-4, with D hard to call. The sample taken for sequencing was CD8+ T cells from blood. CDR3 loop: CASSPTDGINEKLFF. Here the CDR3 DNA reads TGTGCCAGCAGTCCTACGGACGGAATAAATGAAAAACTGTTTTTT.